These T cell receptor beta chains were read from a single sample in a study of T cells in Graves' hyperthyroidism and ophthalmopathy. MiXCR was run by TCRdb on the multiplex PCR reads, yielding one entry per CDR3 protein. This sample has 280,000 or so distinct CDR3 sequences, with 25% to 30% found just once. Sequenced: blood. The receptors were sampled from a man in his forties with Graves' hyperthyroidism that later progressed to Graves' ophthalmopathy. Each CDR3 is given with its conserved first and last residue. Each record gives: V gene, J gene, D gene, clone size, CDR3 DNA, CDR3 protein. The D gene is left open where the match is weak. Size values are once, few and many counts, or a class for expanded clones, and some rows have none.

>TRBV6-2/TRBV6-3|TRBJ2-3|TRBD2|many
TGTGCCAGCAATCGACAGGGGGAAACTAGCGGGAGGTGGGATACGCAGTATTTT
CASNRQGETSGRWDTQYF
>TRBV5-1|TRBJ1-1|.|many
TGCGCCAGCAGCTTGGATCCTATGAACACTGAAGCTTTCTTT
CASSLDPMNTEAFF
>TRBV20-1|TRBJ2-7|TRBD1|.
TGCAGTGCTACGGGGACAGCGCGAACCTACGAGCAGTACTTC
CSATGTARTYEQYF
>TRBV12-3/TRBV12-4|TRBJ1-1|.|many
TGTGCCAGCACCTTAGGATGGAACACTGAGGCTTTCTTT
CASTLGWNTEAFF
>TRBV20-1|TRBJ2-2|.|.
TGCAGTGCCTATCCGAACACCGGGGAGCTGTTTTTT
CSAYPNTGELFF
>TRBV24-1|TRBJ2-5|.|few
TGTGCCACCCAGGCCGGGGACAAGCGGACCCAGTACTTC
CATQAGDKRTQYF
>TRBV4-2|TRBJ2-4|.|.
TGTGCCAGCAGCAAACAACCGGGAGAGAGAGCCAAAAACATTCAGTACTTC
CASSKQPGERAKNIQYF
>TRBV15|TRBJ2-7|TRBD2|.
TGTGCCACCAGCATAGCCCCCATTACAGCGGGAGGGTCCTACGAGCAGTACTTC
CATSIAPITAGGSYEQYF
>TRBV6-5|TRBJ1-1|.|many
TGTGCCAGCAAGGAGGGGGATTACAAAGCAAGACTGAACACTGAAGCTTTCTTT
CASKEGDYKARLNTEAFF
>TRBV7-9|TRBJ1-1|.|many
TGTGCCAGCAGCTTACAGACTGAAGCTTTCTTT
CASSLQTEAFF
>TRBV7-3|TRBJ2-7|TRBD2|.
TGTGCCAGCAGCTTGCGGACTAGCGGGCAGTTGAACTTC
CASSLRTSGQLNF
>TRBV6-5|TRBJ2-7|TRBD1|many
TGTGCCAGCAGTTACGACAGGGGATTCACCTACGAGCAGTACTTC
CASSYDRGFTYEQYF
>TRBV29-1|TRBJ1-1|.|many
TGCAGCGCCCAGAACACTGAAGCTTTCTTT
CSAQNTEAFF
>TRBV5-1|TRBJ1-1|TRBD1|.
TGCGCCAGCAGCTTTCCAGGGGGGAGCACTGAAGCTTTCTTT
CASSFPGGSTEAFF
>TRBV20-1|TRBJ2-7|.|.
TGCAGTGCCGGAGCGGAACCGGGCTACGAGCAGTACTTC
CSAGAEPGYEQYF
>TRBV20-1|TRBJ2-5|.|.
TGCAGTGCTAGAGATCGCGGCAGGACTTGGGGCCAGTACTTC
CSARDRGRTWGQYF
>TRBV5-1|TRBJ1-5|.|many
TGCGCCAGCAGCTTGTTCCCAGATAGCAATCAGCCCCAGCATTTT
CASSLFPDSNQPQHF
>TRBV19|TRBJ1-2|.|many
TGTGCCAGTAGTATATCGGTCTATGGCTACACCTTC
CASSISVYGYTF
>TRBV18|TRBJ2-7|.|.
TGTGCCAGCTCCCAACGGGCCTCTGGAATCGGCGAGCAGTACTTC
CASSQRASGIGEQYF
>TRBV5-1|TRBJ1-2|.|many
TGCGCCAGCAGTAGTAATGCAGGGTTGGGCTATGGCTACACCTTC
CASSSNAGLGYGYTF
>TRBV20-1|TRBJ1-2|.|many
TGCAGTGCTAGAGATGCATCTAACTATGGCTACACCTTC
CSARDASNYGYTF
>TRBV7-9|TRBJ1-3|TRBD1|many
TGTGCCAGCAACTATCGGACAGGGGGCGGAAACACCATATATTTT
CASNYRTGGGNTIYF
>TRBV18|TRBJ1-3|TRBD1|many
TGTGCCAGCTCGGCCCGGGACAGGTCTTTAGCCACCATATATTTT
CASSARDRSLATIYF
>TRBV30|TRBJ2-7|.|many
TGTGCCTGGAGTTGGGAATCCTACGAGCAGTACTTC
CAWSWESYEQYF
>TRBV6-1|TRBJ1-2|TRBD1|many
TGTGCCAGCAGTGCCGACAGGGCCGGCTACACCTTC
CASSADRAGYTF
>TRBV18|TRBJ1-2|.|.
TGTGCCAGCTCATCTACAGGGATCCGGGGCTACACCTTC
CASSSTGIRGYTF
>TRBV20-1|TRBJ2-7|.|many
TGCAGTGCTAGAGGATTCCAAACCTACGAGCAGTACTTC
CSARGFQTYEQYF
>TRBV30|TRBJ1-3|.|many
TGTGCCTGGAGTCGGAATTCTGGAAACACCATATATTTT
CAWSRNSGNTIYF
>TRBV10-3|TRBJ2-7|TRBD2|many
TGTGCCATCTCCCTAGCGGGAGGGTACGAGCAGTACTTC
CAISLAGGYEQYF
>TRBV6-5|TRBJ1-2|.|many
TGTGCCAGCAGCAGTTATTCGACAGACTATGGCTACACCTTC
CASSSYSTDYGYTF
>TRBV13|TRBJ2-2|TRBD2|many
TGTGCCAGCAGCTTGCGGGAGGTCACCGGGGAGCTGTTTTTT
CASSLREVTGELFF
>TRBV29-1|TRBJ2-7|.|many
TGCAGCGCGGGTGGGGATTACGAGCAGTACTTC
CSAGGDYEQYF
>TRBV6-1|TRBJ1-1|TRBD1|many
TGTGCCAGCAGACAGGGGTTCACTGAAGCTTTCTTT
CASRQGFTEAFF
>TRBV10-1|TRBJ2-4|.|.
TGCGCCAGCAGTGATGTGCGGGATTCCGACATTCAGTACTTC
CASSDVRDSDIQYF
>TRBV5-4|TRBJ1-2|.|many
TGTGCCAGCAGCTCTGACCCCGGAGTGGGAGGTGGCTACACCTTC
CASSSDPGVGGGYTF
>TRBV6-1|TRBJ2-2|.|few
TGTGCCAGCAGTCGGGACCCCGCCATCGCCGGGGAGCTGTTTTTT
CASSRDPAIAGELFF
>TRBV18|TRBJ2-7|.|many
TGTGCCAGCTCACATCCCGAAAGGGGCACCTACGAGCAGTACTTC
CASSHPERGTYEQYF
>TRBV12-3/TRBV12-4|TRBJ2-3|TRBD2|many
TGTGCCAGCGAAAGCGGGAGAGCAGATACGCAGTATTTT
CASESGRADTQYF
>TRBV28|TRBJ2-5|.|.
TGTGCCAGCAGCCCCGACACGTCGGAGACCCAGTACTTC
CASSPDTSETQYF
>TRBV9|TRBJ1-3|.|many
TGTGCCAGCAGCGTAGCTGACACCAGCTCTGGAAACACCATATATTTT
CASSVADTSSGNTIYF
>TRBV19|TRBJ2-7|.|many
TGTGCCACAAGATCGGGGTACGAGCAGTACTTC
CATRSGYEQYF
>TRBV29-1|TRBJ2-7|TRBD2|many
TGCAGCGTTCCTAGCGGGAGCCCCTACGAGCAGTACTTC
CSVPSGSPYEQYF